These T cell receptor beta chains were read from a single sample in a study of OX40 agonist ivuxolimab in advanced cancers. Here immunoSEQ multiplex PCR was the method, and the copy in TCRdb shows in-frame clones only, minus some. The sample lists over 70,000 clones, roughly 82% occurring once. The material sequenced was CD4+ or CD8+ T cells sorted from blood, taken in a trial of the OX40 agonist ivuxolimab. All receptors come from an adult with an advanced solid tumor such as melanoma, head and neck, liver or kidney cancer. CDR3s include the opening cysteine and the closing phenylalanine or tryptophan. The D gene is left open where the match is weak.

TRBV27	TRBJ1-2	TRBD1	CASSTVGTGVSNYGYTF
TRBV29-1	TRBJ2-2	-	CSVEGGNTGELFF
TRBV13	TRBJ1-5	-	CASSSGGGNQPQHF
TRBV11-2	TRBJ1-1	-	CASSLGGNTEAFF
TRBV11-1	TRBJ2-1	TRBD2	CASSPTSGTSSYNEQFF
TRBV29-1	TRBJ2-2	-	CSVTPQGFAGELFF
TRBV7-9	TRBJ2-2	TRBD2	CASSIQRELAGELFF
TRBV5-4	TRBJ2-7	TRBD1	CADARGLTGEQYF
TRBV2	TRBJ1-4	-	CASSERDTPTNEKLFF
TRBV7-9	TRBJ2-1	-	CASSLEVSHNEQFF
TRBV7-2	TRBJ1-3	-	CASSLGGGIWDTIYF
TRBV5-1	TRBJ1-3	TRBD1	CASSLDRAVSGNTIYF
TRBV11-3	TRBJ2-2	-	CASSLSSANTGELFF
TRBV9	TRBJ1-6	TRBD1	CASSSRTGNSPLHF
TRBV6-1	TRBJ2-1	TRBD2	CASSDPSGGTVAQFF
TRBV5-6	TRBJ1-2	-	CASSLSTGPYGYTF
TRBV29-1	TRBJ1-5	TRBD1	CSVRDRGRNQPQHF